The 8 T cell receptor beta chains in this list originate from one sample, sequenced in a study of OX40 agonist ivuxolimab in advanced cancers. The protocol used for the library was the immunoSEQ multiplex PCR assay. TCRdb obtained this table from immuneACCESS and retained in-frame rearrangements with V and J assigned. These tables miss some clones; where compared with another copy, unresolved V genes account for less than half of the shortfall, and the remainder is unexplained. This sample is represented by 57,000 or so clones; nearly 95% of them were singletons. The ten largest clonotypes hold around a sixth of the sample. The source was CD4+ or CD8+ T cells sorted from blood, collected in a trial of the OX40 agonist ivuxolimab. These receptors all come from an adult with an advanced solid tumor such as melanoma, head and neck, liver or kidney cancer.

Turning to this clone: The sample carries other DNA sequences with the same CDR3. The genes are TRBV19 and TRBJ1-5, with a weak D call TRBD1 (5 bases). The CDR3 totals 14 residues. The V end lost 5 bases, the J end lost 4 bases, and 12 bases lay between the germline ends. Germline V gene sequence: CDR1 LNHDA, CDR2 SQIVND (reference sequence). The CDR3 DNA reads TGTGCCAGTAGTCCGCAGGGCTGGAATCAGCCCCAGCATTTT. This sequence encodes CASSPQGWNQPQHF.

The CDR3, as DNA: TGTGCCAGCAGTGTCGGGACAGGGTTCACTGAAGCTTTCTTT. Translation gives CASSVGTGFTEAFF. The chain employs TRBV6-1 and TRBJ1-1, with 9 bases matching TRBD1. The germline CDR1 and CDR2 sequences are MNHNS and SASEGT. The CDR3 runs 14 residues. Trimming took 4 bases from V and 4 from J; bases not matched to a gene: 4.

The rearrangement joins TRBV21-1 to TRBJ2-1; the tabulated D call, TRBD2, remains unverified against the DNA. TRBV21-1 represents a pseudogene. The CDR3 spans 16 residues. The CDR3 DNA follows: TGTGCCAGCAGCATTATAGGGACTAGCGCTAACAATGAGCAGTTCTTC. As protein: CASSIIGTSANNEQFF.

The rearrangement links TRBV6-1 to TRBJ1-1; D perhaps matches TRBD1 (5 bases). V was pared by 6 bases and J by 5 bases, with 10 bases between. The CDR3 has 12 residues. CDR1 and CDR2 (germline): MNHNS, SASEGT. CDR3 nucleotide sequence: TGTGCCAGCAGCTTAGGGGATACTGAAGCTTTCTTT. Encoded protein: CASSLGDTEAFF.

J is TRBJ1-2 and V is TRBV18; no reliable D call. Germline CDR1 reads KGHSH; CDR2 reads LQKENI. The CDR3 sequence is 15 residues long. Trimming took off 0 bases at V and 4 bases at J, with 12 bases between the two ends. The CDR3 nucleotides are TGTGCCAGCTCACCACCGCCCAATCCCTTCTATGGCTACACCTTC. Amino acid sequence: CASSPPPNPFYGYTF.

This clone was seen just once. The rearrangement uses TRBV2 and TRBJ2-1; D is unclear. CDR1 SNHLY and CDR2 FYNNEI come from the germline V gene. This CDR3 contains 14 residues. Trimming cost V 9 bases and J 0 bases, with 12 bases left between them. This chain's CDR3 is CARRQESSYNEQFF. CDR3 sequence (DNA): TGTGCCAGGAGGCAGGAGAGCTCCTACAATGAGCAGTTCTTC.

The chain employs TRBV30 and TRBJ2-2; the D is unclear. CDR1 and CDR2 (germline): GTSNPN, SVGIG (reference sequence). V dropped 5 bases and J dropped 4 bases, with 8 bases sitting between them. The CDR3 runs to 12 residues. Here the CDR3 DNA reads TGTGCCTGGGGCTACCTCACCGGGGAGCTGTTTTTT. It yields the protein CAWGYLTGELFF.

The chain links TRBV16 to TRBJ2-1; D is perhaps TRBD1 (5 bases). Trimming left V 6 bases short and J 5 bases short, with 14 bases between. The length of the CDR3 is 14 residues. Germline values: CDR1 KGHSY, CDR2 FQNENV. The CDR3 protein is CASSTAGRHNEQFF. CDR3 nucleotide sequence: TGTGCCAGCAGTACCGCAGGGCGCCACAATGAGCAGTTCTTC. Full variable domain (outside the CDR3, taken from reference TRBV16 and TRBJ2-1): GEEVAQTPKHLVRGEGQKAKLYCAPIKGHSYVFWYQQVLKNEFKFLISFQNENVFDETGMPKERFSAKCLPNSPCSLEIQATKLEDSAVYFCASSTAGRHNEQFFGPGTRLTVL.